The T cell receptor (beta chain) described here comes from a study of cytomegalovirus exposure and HLA in healthy donors. The length of the CDR3 is 15 residues. Germline assignment: CDR1 MNHEY and CDR2 SMNVEV (reference sequence). J gave up 4 bases and V 1 base, and 5 bases lay outside the gene matches. The PCR employed 60 Vbeta primers together with 13 Jbeta primers. The data were produced by immunoSEQ multiplex PCR, yet TCRdb's version contains in-frame clones alone and is incomplete. The sample holds 84,000 or so clones; less than 85% are singletons and the top ten take 2.4%. The J gene is TRBJ2-7, the V gene TRBV27; 9 bases map to TRBD2. Sequencing input: PBMCs. This TCR was sampled from a woman between 45 and 65 years old in good health and CMV-seronegative. CDR3 amino acids: CASSLLAGGRYEQYF. Written as DNA, the CDR3 is TGTGCCAGCAGTTTATTGGCGGGAGGGCGGTACGAGCAGTACTTC.